This TCR beta chain was recovered during a study of cytomegalovirus exposure and HLA in healthy donors. The study, taken as a whole, reports: Cytomegalovirus-associated status was assigned to roughly 160 TCR beta chains. Of the V segments, some could not be distinguished, including TRBV6-2 and TRBV6-3, and were excluded.

13 Jbeta primers and 60 Vbeta primers were used for the PCR. In the authors' workflow: An analysis performed later counted 74 million or so unique TCR beta chains (roughly 11 million of them shared). Measured with immunoSEQ multiplex PCR; TCRdb has only the in-frame clones, and not every one. For V, J and clone size, that table is used; D and trimming come from the DNA. The repertoire shows over 35,000 clones; the top ten hold approximately 1.7%. This CDR3 is built from 14 residues. Germline CDR1 and CDR2: SGHTA and FQGNSA. V was pared by 5 bases and J by 1 base, with 11 bases between. Points on this clone: The antigen is unknown.

The chain combines TRBV7-2 with TRBJ1-1; no clear D gene. This receptor was taken from a woman aged 25 to 39 in good health and CMV-seronegative. Input material: PBMCs. The CDR3 DNA reads TGTGCCAGCAGCCCCAGCGCGGGGAACACTGAAGCTTTCTTT. Protein product: CASSPSAGNTEAFF. Complete variable domain (other parts from reference TRBV7-2 and TRBJ1-1): GAGVSQSPSNKVTEKGKDVELRCDPISGHTALYWYRQSLGQGLEFLIYFQGNSAPDKSGLPSDRFSAERTGGSVSTLTIQRTQQEDSAVYLCASSPSAGNTEAFFGQGTRLTVV.